These T cell receptor beta chains were read from a single sample in a study of blood T cell repertoires in COVID-19. Measured with immunoSEQ multiplex PCR; TCRdb has only the in-frame clones, and not every one. Of about 380,000 clones detected, more than 65% appear once; the ten largest clones hold around 1.1%. Specimen: peripheral blood. These receptors came from a human donor with acute or convalescent COVID-19. The donor label of this sample is uncertain. CDR3s include the opening cysteine and the closing phenylalanine or tryptophan. The D gene is left open where the match is weak. Not all rows give a size; the values are once, few, many and, for expanded clones, a class.

abundance: .; d_gene: .; v_gene: TRBV5-1; j_gene: TRBJ2-7; CDR3aa: CASSLSLEFYEQYF; CDR3nt: TGCGCCAGCAGCTTGAGCTTAGAATTCTACGAGCAGTACTTC
abundance: .; d_gene: TRBD1; v_gene: TRBV10-3; j_gene: TRBJ2-7; CDR3aa: CAISEGGGQGPYEQYF; CDR3nt: TGTGCCATCAGTGAGGGGGGGGGACAGGGTCCCTACGAGCAGTACTTC
abundance: once; d_gene: TRBD1; v_gene: TRBV5-1; j_gene: TRBJ2-5; CDR3aa: CASSLRQGAFLETQYF; CDR3nt: TGCGCCAGCAGCTTGAGACAGGGGGCGTTTCTAGAGACCCAGTACTTC
abundance: once; d_gene: .; v_gene: TRBV2; j_gene: TRBJ1-4; CDR3aa: CASHGGDEKLFF; CDR3nt: TGTGCCAGCCATGGGGGGGATGAAAAACTGTTTTTT
abundance: .; d_gene: TRBD1; v_gene: TRBV28; j_gene: TRBJ1-2; CDR3aa: CASSFGTGRPGSYGYTF; CDR3nt: TGTGCCAGCAGTTTCGGGACAGGGCGCCCAGGCAGCTATGGCTACACCTTC
abundance: .; d_gene: TRBD1; v_gene: TRBV7-2; j_gene: TRBJ1-3; CDR3aa: CASSQRQGASGNTIYF; CDR3nt: TGTGCCAGCAGCCAACGACAGGGGGCCTCTGGAAACACCATATATTTT
abundance: .; d_gene: .; v_gene: TRBV11-2; j_gene: TRBJ1-3; CDR3aa: CASSHSRNTIYF; CDR3nt: TGTGCCAGCAGCCATTCACGGAACACCATATATTTT
abundance: .; d_gene: .; v_gene: TRBV5-1; j_gene: TRBJ1-2; CDR3aa: CASSLRTPSGYGYTF; CDR3nt: TGCGCCAGCAGCTTACGAACCCCGTCGGGGTATGGCTACACCTTC
abundance: .; d_gene: .; v_gene: TRBV6-5; j_gene: TRBJ1-6; CDR3aa: CASSPTEGRNSPLHF; CDR3nt: TGTGCCAGCAGTCCGACTGAAGGTCGAAATTCACCCCTCCACTTT
abundance: .; d_gene: TRBD1; v_gene: TRBV2; j_gene: TRBJ2-7; CDR3aa: CASSIDREQYF; CDR3nt: TGTGCCAGCAGTATCGACAGGGAACAGTACTTC
abundance: .; d_gene: TRBD2; v_gene: TRBV6-1; j_gene: TRBJ2-1; CDR3aa: CASSVLGTSGSSYNEQFF; CDR3nt: TGTGCCAGCAGTGTCCTTGGGACTAGCGGGAGCTCCTACAATGAGCAGTTCTTC
abundance: few; d_gene: TRBD1; v_gene: TRBV5-4; j_gene: TRBJ1-2; CDR3aa: CASSSGTGHYGYTF; CDR3nt: TGTGCCAGCAGCAGCGGGACAGGACATTATGGCTACACCTTC
abundance: .; d_gene: TRBD1; v_gene: TRBV6-5; j_gene: TRBJ1-1; CDR3aa: CASIEDRVNTEAFF; CDR3nt: TGTGCCAGCATCGAGGACAGGGTGAACACTGAAGCTTTCTTT
abundance: .; d_gene: .; v_gene: TRBV18; j_gene: TRBJ2-4; CDR3aa: CASSPRRDIQYF; CDR3nt: TGTGCCAGCTCACCACGGAGGGACATTCAGTACTTC
abundance: .; d_gene: TRBD1; v_gene: TRBV10-1; j_gene: TRBJ2-7; CDR3aa: CASSESPFLTGGDFYEQYF; CDR3nt: TGCGCCAGCAGTGAGTCTCCCTTTCTTACAGGGGGAGATTTCTACGAGCAGTACTTC
abundance: .; d_gene: .; v_gene: TRBV4-1; j_gene: TRBJ1-4; CDR3aa: CASSQEGAGPEKLFF; CDR3nt: TGCGCCAGCAGCCAAGAGGGCGCGGGCCCTGAAAAACTGTTTTTT
abundance: .; d_gene: .; v_gene: TRBV30; j_gene: TRBJ1-5; CDR3aa: CAWSESGVQPQHF; CDR3nt: TGTGCCTGGAGTGAGTCAGGGGTACAGCCCCAGCATTTT
abundance: .; d_gene: TRBD1; v_gene: TRBV5-6; j_gene: TRBJ1-5; CDR3aa: CASSYRGVSNQPQHF; CDR3nt: TGTGCCAGCAGCTACAGGGGCGTGAGCAATCAGCCCCAGCATTTT
abundance: few; d_gene: .; v_gene: TRBV12-3/TRBV12-4; j_gene: TRBJ1-2; CDR3aa: CASSLRGTSYTF; CDR3nt: TGTGCCAGCAGTTTACGAGGGACTAGCTACACCTTC
abundance: .; d_gene: .; v_gene: TRBV12-3/TRBV12-4; j_gene: TRBJ1-2; CDR3aa: CATRDSHYGYTF; CDR3nt: TGTGCCACTAGAGACAGTCACTATGGCTACACCTTC
abundance: .; d_gene: .; v_gene: TRBV5-5; j_gene: TRBJ2-1; CDR3aa: CASSLYERPYYNEQFF; CDR3nt: TGTGCCAGCAGCTTGTACGAGCGGCCCTACTACAATGAGCAGTTCTTC
abundance: .; d_gene: TRBD1; v_gene: TRBV7-2; j_gene: TRBJ1-1; CDR3aa: CASSLGFSGTGVDEAFF; CDR3nt: TGTGCCAGCAGCTTAGGATTCTCCGGGACAGGGGTAGATGAAGCTTTCTTT
abundance: .; d_gene: .; v_gene: TRBV24-1; j_gene: TRBJ1-1; CDR3aa: CATLRQQGTNTEAFF; CDR3nt: TGTGCCACCCTTCGCCAACAGGGAACGAACACTGAAGCTTTCTTT
abundance: .; d_gene: TRBD2; v_gene: TRBV10-2; j_gene: TRBJ2-1; CDR3aa: CASRTSGGAGSNEQFF; CDR3nt: TGCGCCAGCAGGACTAGCGGGGGGGCCGGTTCAAATGAGCAGTTCTTC
abundance: .; d_gene: TRBD1; v_gene: TRBV19; j_gene: TRBJ1-5; CDR3aa: CASSIVDRGLSNQPQHF; CDR3nt: TGTGCCAGTAGTATAGTTGACAGGGGGCTTAGCAATCAGCCCCAGCATTTT
abundance: .; d_gene: .; v_gene: TRBV12-3/TRBV12-4; j_gene: TRBJ1-1; CDR3aa: CASSSLRSTEAFF; CDR3nt: TGTGCCAGCAGTTCCCTTAGGAGCACTGAAGCTTTCTTT
abundance: .; d_gene: .; v_gene: TRBV24-1; j_gene: TRBJ2-5; CDR3aa: CATSDLSSETQYF; CDR3nt: TGTGCCACCAGTGATCTATCATCAGAGACCCAGTACTTC
abundance: .; d_gene: TRBD2; v_gene: TRBV3-1/TRBV3-2; j_gene: TRBJ2-3; CDR3aa: CASSPRAGGTDTQYF; CDR3nt: TGTGCCAGCAGCCCACGGGCGGGAGGGACAGATACGCAGTATTTT
abundance: .; d_gene: TRBD2; v_gene: TRBV5-1; j_gene: TRBJ2-2; CDR3aa: CASSFPGLANTGELFF; CDR3nt: TGCGCCAGCAGCTTCCCGGGACTAGCAAACACCGGGGAGCTGTTTTTT
abundance: .; d_gene: .; v_gene: TRBV6-6; j_gene: TRBJ2-7; CDR3aa: CASSKQGRDYEQYF; CDR3nt: TGTGCCAGCAGTAAACAGGGGCGGGACTACGAGCAGTACTTC
abundance: .; d_gene: TRBD1; v_gene: TRBV5-1; j_gene: TRBJ2-3; CDR3aa: CASSYGQVGTDTQYF; CDR3nt: TGCGCCAGCAGCTACGGACAGGTGGGGACGGATACGCAGTATTTT
abundance: .; d_gene: TRBD1; v_gene: TRBV7-6; j_gene: TRBJ1-1; CDR3aa: CASSSTRDRGSEAFF; CDR3nt: TGTGCCAGCAGCTCGACCCGGGACAGGGGTTCTGAAGCTTTCTTT
abundance: .; d_gene: .; v_gene: TRBV19; j_gene: TRBJ1-5; CDR3aa: CASSIQGKEPQHF; CDR3nt: TGTGCCAGTAGTATTCAGGGGAAAGAGCCCCAGCATTTT
abundance: .; d_gene: .; v_gene: TRBV4-1; j_gene: TRBJ1-5; CDR3aa: CASSRPGTNQPQHF; CDR3nt: TGCGCCAGCAGCCGCCCCGGTACCAATCAGCCCCAGCATTTT
abundance: .; d_gene: TRBD1; v_gene: TRBV2; j_gene: TRBJ1-1; CDR3aa: CASRARGRSEAFF; CDR3nt: TGTGCCAGCAGAGCCAGGGGGCGGTCTGAAGCTTTCTTT
abundance: .; d_gene: .; v_gene: TRBV3-1/TRBV3-2; j_gene: TRBJ2-3; CDR3aa: CASSLGLPDTQYF; CDR3nt: TGTGCCAGCAGCCTAGGACTCCCAGATACGCAGTATTTT
abundance: .; d_gene: .; v_gene: TRBV30; j_gene: TRBJ1-1; CDR3aa: CAWRGRGAEWGTEAFF; CDR3nt: TGTGCCTGGAGGGGGCGGGGGGCAGAATGGGGCACTGAAGCTTTCTTT
abundance: .; d_gene: .; v_gene: TRBV4-1; j_gene: TRBJ2-2; CDR3aa: CASRPGPNTGELFF; CDR3nt: TGCGCCAGCAGACCAGGGCCGAACACCGGGGAGCTGTTTTTT
abundance: .; d_gene: .; v_gene: TRBV28; j_gene: TRBJ2-5; CDR3aa: CASTKQPQETQYF; CDR3nt: TGTGCCAGCACTAAACAGCCCCAAGAGACCCAGTACTTC
abundance: .; d_gene: TRBD2; v_gene: TRBV5-4; j_gene: TRBJ2-7; CDR3aa: CASSLRREWSEQYF; CDR3nt: TGTGCCAGCAGCTTGAGGCGGGAGTGGTCCGAGCAGTACTTC
abundance: once; d_gene: .; v_gene: TRBV27; j_gene: TRBJ1-2; CDR3aa: CASRLEGLGYGYTF; CDR3nt: TGTGCCAGCAGACTTGAGGGACTGGGCTATGGCTACACCTTC
abundance: .; d_gene: TRBD2; v_gene: TRBV18; j_gene: TRBJ2-5; CDR3aa: CASSPGLAGQETQYF; CDR3nt: TGTGCCAGCTCACCAGGGCTAGCGGGACAAGAGACCCAGTACTTC
abundance: .; d_gene: .; v_gene: TRBV12-3/TRBV12-4; j_gene: TRBJ1-1; CDR3aa: CASINQGITEAFF; CDR3nt: TGTGCCAGCATCAACCAGGGGATCACTGAAGCTTTCTTT
abundance: .; d_gene: .; v_gene: TRBV19; j_gene: TRBJ2-3; CDR3aa: CASSRSSTRADTQYF; CDR3nt: TGTGCCAGTAGTAGGAGCAGTACACGCGCAGATACGCAGTATTTT
abundance: many; d_gene: TRBD2; v_gene: TRBV5-1; j_gene: TRBJ2-7; CDR3aa: CASSLGGAGSYEQYF; CDR3nt: TGCGCCAGCAGCTTGGGAGGAGCGGGATCCTACGAGCAGTACTTC
abundance: few; d_gene: .; v_gene: TRBV19; j_gene: TRBJ1-5; CDR3aa: CASSLETVQVYQPQHF; CDR3nt: TGTGCCAGTAGTCTAGAGACAGTCCAGGTTTATCAGCCCCAGCATTTT
abundance: .; d_gene: .; v_gene: TRBV30; j_gene: TRBJ2-1; CDR3aa: CAWSTEQAYYNEQFF; CDR3nt: TGTGCCTGGAGTACCGAACAGGCCTACTACAATGAGCAGTTCTTC
abundance: .; d_gene: TRBD2; v_gene: TRBV5-1; j_gene: TRBJ2-7; CDR3aa: CASSLAGGGVGYSYEQYF; CDR3nt: TGCGCCAGCAGCTTGGCGGGAGGAGGTGTCGGATACTCCTACGAGCAGTACTTC
abundance: .; d_gene: .; v_gene: TRBV6-5; j_gene: TRBJ1-1; CDR3aa: CASSYSSELEAFF; CDR3nt: TGTGCCAGCAGTTACTCGAGCGAACTGGAAGCTTTCTTT
abundance: once; d_gene: TRBD1; v_gene: TRBV19; j_gene: TRBJ2-2; CDR3aa: CASSPLTGFTGELFF; CDR3nt: TGTGCCAGTAGTCCTCTGACAGGGTTCACCGGGGAGCTGTTTTTT
abundance: .; d_gene: .; v_gene: TRBV10-2; j_gene: TRBJ1-2; CDR3aa: CASSKQTDYGYTF; CDR3nt: TGCGCCAGCAGCAAGCAGACTGACTATGGCTACACCTTC
abundance: .; d_gene: .; v_gene: TRBV28; j_gene: TRBJ1-2; CDR3aa: CASSWLNYGYTF; CDR3nt: TGTGCCAGCAGTTGGCTGAACTATGGCTACACCTTC
abundance: few; d_gene: TRBD1; v_gene: TRBV28; j_gene: TRBJ1-2; CDR3aa: CASSGPGTARANYGYTF; CDR3nt: TGTGCCAGCAGTGGGCCCGGGACAGCGAGAGCTAACTATGGCTACACCTTC
abundance: .; d_gene: .; v_gene: TRBV19; j_gene: TRBJ2-5; CDR3aa: CASSIVLGGTQYF; CDR3nt: TGTGCCAGTAGTATAGTCTTAGGAGGGACCCAGTACTTC
abundance: once; d_gene: .; v_gene: TRBV5-4; j_gene: TRBJ2-1; CDR3aa: CASSLAGQNNYNEQFF; CDR3nt: TGTGCCAGCAGCTTGGCTGGTCAGAATAACTACAATGAGCAGTTCTTC